Shown below are 8 T cell receptor beta chains from a single sample sequenced in a study of blood T cell repertoires in COVID-19. Generated by immunoSEQ multiplex PCR, the TCRdb table keeps only in-frame clones and is missing some. This sample has fewer than 200,000 clones, with 83% found just once. The sample taken for sequencing was peripheral blood. Receptors were obtained from a woman in her 70s with COVID-19, enrolled during active disease.

The rearrangement links TRBV7-2 to TRBJ2-3, with 14 bases aligning to TRBD2. The CDR3 has 17 residues. V shed 5 bases, J shed 3 bases, and the junction held 7 bases outside the gene matches. Germline CDR1 SGHTA, CDR2 FQGNSA. The CDR3: CASSHRGLAGETDTQYF. The CDR3 DNA reads as TGTGCCAGCAGCCATCGGGGACTAGCGGGAGAGACAGATACGCAGTATTTT.

V gene TRBV30 combines with J gene TRBJ2-7, with D tentatively TRBD2 (6 bases). Germline CDR1 is GTSNPN and CDR2 is SVGIG (reference sequence). V dropped 2 bases and J dropped 9 bases, with 11 bases sitting between them. This CDR3 spans 11 amino acids. This CDR3 reads CAWSTRDWQYF. CDR3 coding DNA: TGTGCCTGGAGTACACGGGACTGGCAGTACTTC.

The V gene is TRBV7-6, the J gene TRBJ2-3; 10 bases match TRBD2. CDR1 and CDR2 from the germline V gene are SGHVS and FNYEAQ. This CDR3 comprises 19 residues. Trimming took 2 bases from V and 1 from J; bases not matched to a gene: 12. The CDR3 coding sequence is TGTGCCAGCAGCTTAATGTCAGCGGGAGGGCCCAGGGGCACAGATACGCAGTATTTT. Its protein product is CASSLMSAGGPRGTDTQYF.

In this sample, this clone turned up a few times. V and J are TRBV10-3 and TRBJ2-1, with no clear D. The V gene's germline CDR1 is ENHRY and CDR2 SYGVKD. V lost 3 bases and J 5 bases, leaving 11 bases between the germline ends. This CDR3 contains 14 residues. The CDR3 DNA reads as TGTGCCATCAGTGAACGGTCCAGGAACAATGAGCAGTTCTTC. Protein sequence: CAISERSRNNEQFF.

The rearrangement links TRBV7-2 to TRBJ2-7; 11 bases are a match to TRBD2. Germline CDR1 and CDR2: SGHTA and FQGNSA. This CDR3 spans 16 amino acids. The V gene end was trimmed by 0 bases and the J gene end by 5 bases; junction bases not matched to a gene: 6. CDR3 region: CASSLALAGGNDEQYF. The CDR3 region has the DNA TGTGCCAGCAGCTTAGCCCTAGCGGGAGGTAACGACGAGCAGTACTTC. Full variable domain (rest looked up from reference TRBV7-2 and TRBJ2-7): GAGVSQSPSNKVTEKGKDVELRCDPISGHTALYWYRQSLGQGLEFLIYFQGNSAPDKSGLPSDRFSAERTGGSVSTLTIQRTQQEDSAVYLCASSLALAGGNDEQYFGPGTRLTVT.

This clone was seen only a few times. The genes are TRBV19 and TRBJ2-3, with TRBD2 matching over 7 bases. CDR1 and CDR2 from the germline V gene are LNHDA and SQIVND (reference sequence). The CDR3 spans 14 residues. With 8 bases clipped from V and 8 bases from J, the junction kept 13 bases outside the gene matches. The CDR3 loop is CASSQLAWTSTQYF. The DNA of the CDR3 is TGTGCCAGTTCCCAACTAGCGTGGACATCTACGCAGTATTTT.

V is TRBV5-1 and J is TRBJ2-5; 9 bases line up with TRBD1. Per the germline V gene, CDR1 is SGHRS and CDR2 is YFSETQ. After removal of 4 bases from V and 2 bases from J, the junction contained 3 bases not matched to a gene. The CDR3 has 14 residues. The CDR3: CASSKGQGQETQYF. The CDR3 coding sequence is TGCGCCAGCAGCAAAGGACAGGGGCAAGAGACCCAGTACTTC.

CDR3 in amino acids: CASSSNPGLAGDGETQYF. Here the CDR3 DNA reads TGTGCCAGCAGCTCAAACCCGGGACTAGCGGGAGACGGGGAGACCCAGTACTTC. This rearrangement joins TRBV7-9 to TRBJ2-5, with 14 positions matching TRBD2. J lost 5 bases, V lost 4 bases, and 12 bases had no gene match. This CDR3 has 18 amino acids. Germline V CDR1 and CDR2: SEHNR, FQNEAQ (reference sequence).